The source of this TCR beta chain is a study of T cells in Graves' hyperthyroidism and ophthalmopathy. Points from the study as a whole: Peripheral blood also featured most of the thyroid clonotypes expanded above 0.001.

V gave up 5 bases and J gave up 2 bases; unmatched junction bases: 6. This CDR3 is built from 14 residues. CDR1 and CDR2 (germline): SNHLY, FYNNEI. Those with hyperthyroidism were 18 to 65 years old, newly diagnosed, and ill for under 2 months. The source material, RNA transcripts, was used to amplify TCR beta CDR3 regions. First-round RT-PCR of the TCR CDR3 relied on the HTBI primer set. MiXCR, run by TCRdb on the multiplex PCR reads, gives a single entry per CDR3 protein. The sample records around 760,000 distinct CDR3 sequences, 35% being singletons. At least ten counts were recorded for this clonotype. The antigen is undetermined.

The chain carries TRBV2 and TRBJ2-7; 7 nucleotides align to TRBD2. This receptor was taken from a woman in her forties with Graves' hyperthyroidism. Input material: blood. In DNA, the CDR3 is TGTGCCAGCAGTATGACGGGAGGCCCCTACGAGCAGTACTTC. This gives the protein CASSMTGGPYEQYF.